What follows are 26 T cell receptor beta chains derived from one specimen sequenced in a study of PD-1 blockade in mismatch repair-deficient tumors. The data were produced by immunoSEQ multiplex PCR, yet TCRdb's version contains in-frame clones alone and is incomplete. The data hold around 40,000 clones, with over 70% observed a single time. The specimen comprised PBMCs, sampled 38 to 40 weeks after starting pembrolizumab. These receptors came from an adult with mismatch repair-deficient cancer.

Written as DNA, the CDR3 is TGTGCCAGCAGTCCTACGGTTATGAGGAGGATAGCCAAAAACATTCAGTACTTC. Its protein is CASSPTVMRRIAKNIQYF. The rearrangement uses TRBV28 and TRBJ2-4; D is perhaps TRBD2 (5 bases). Trimming took 5 bases from V and 0 from J, leaving 20 bases between them. The CDR3 extends over 18 amino acids. Germline V gene data show CDR1 as MDHEN and CDR2 as SYDVKM.

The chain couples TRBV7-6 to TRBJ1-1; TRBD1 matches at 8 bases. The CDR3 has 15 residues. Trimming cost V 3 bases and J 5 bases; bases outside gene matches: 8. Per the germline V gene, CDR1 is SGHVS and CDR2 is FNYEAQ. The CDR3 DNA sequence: TGTGCCAGCAGCTTGAATCAGGGGGCTCGGACTGAAGCTTTCTTT. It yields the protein CASSLNQGARTEAFF.

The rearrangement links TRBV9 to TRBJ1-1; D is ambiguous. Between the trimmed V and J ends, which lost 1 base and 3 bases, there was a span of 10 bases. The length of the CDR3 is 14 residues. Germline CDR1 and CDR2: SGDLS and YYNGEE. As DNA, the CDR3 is TGTGCCAGCAGCGTAAGGAGTTGGGACACTGAAGCTTTCTTT. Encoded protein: CASSVRSWDTEAFF.

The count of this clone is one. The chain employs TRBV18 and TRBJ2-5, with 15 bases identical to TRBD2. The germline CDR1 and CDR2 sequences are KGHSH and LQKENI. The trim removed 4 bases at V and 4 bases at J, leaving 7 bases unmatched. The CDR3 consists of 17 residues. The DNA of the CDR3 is TGTGCCAGCTCACTCGGGACTAGCGGGAGGATTGGAGAGACCCAGTACTTC. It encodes CASSLGTSGRIGETQYF.

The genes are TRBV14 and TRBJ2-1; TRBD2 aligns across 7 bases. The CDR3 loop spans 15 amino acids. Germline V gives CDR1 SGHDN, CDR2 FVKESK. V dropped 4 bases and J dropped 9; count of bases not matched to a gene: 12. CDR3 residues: CASSLVVGGGGEQFF. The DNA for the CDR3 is TGTGCCAGCAGCCTGGTTGTGGGAGGCGGGGGTGAGCAGTTCTTC.

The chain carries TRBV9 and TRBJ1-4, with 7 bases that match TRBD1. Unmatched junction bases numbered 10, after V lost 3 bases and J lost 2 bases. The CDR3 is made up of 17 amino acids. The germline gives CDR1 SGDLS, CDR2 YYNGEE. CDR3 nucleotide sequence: TGTGCCAGCAGCGCCCTACAGGGGAGCGGGACTAATGAAAAACTGTTTTTT. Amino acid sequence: CASSALQGSGTNEKLFF. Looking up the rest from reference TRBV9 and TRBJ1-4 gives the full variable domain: DSGVTQTPKHLITATGQRVTLRCSPRSGDLSVYWYQQSLDQGLQFLIQYYNGEERAKGNILERFSAQQFPDLHSELNLSSLELGDSALYFCASSALQGSGTNEKLFFGSGTQLSVL.

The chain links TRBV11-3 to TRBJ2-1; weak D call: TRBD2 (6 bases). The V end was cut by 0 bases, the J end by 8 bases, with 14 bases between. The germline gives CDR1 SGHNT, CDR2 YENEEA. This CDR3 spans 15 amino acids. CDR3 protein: CASSLDFGGVDEQFF. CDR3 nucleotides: TGTGCCAGCAGCTTAGATTTTGGAGGGGTGGATGAGCAGTTCTTC.

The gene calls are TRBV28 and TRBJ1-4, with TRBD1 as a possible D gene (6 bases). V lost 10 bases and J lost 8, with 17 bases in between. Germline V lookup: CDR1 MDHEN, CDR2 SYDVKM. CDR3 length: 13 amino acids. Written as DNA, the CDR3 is TGTGCCACTAGGGGGGGGGCCGGAGAAAAACTGTTTTTT. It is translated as CATRGGAGEKLFF.

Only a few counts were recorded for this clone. The CDR3 sequence is CASSLLPPAYEQYF. CDR3 nucleotide sequence: TGTGCCAGCAGTTTACTCCCCCCAGCCTACGAGCAGTACTTC. The gene calls are TRBV27 and TRBJ2-7; no clear D gene. Trimming left V 2 bases short and J 2 bases short, with 10 bases between. The CDR3 loop spans 14 amino acids. CDR1 is MNHEY, CDR2 SMNVEV, per germline (reference sequence).

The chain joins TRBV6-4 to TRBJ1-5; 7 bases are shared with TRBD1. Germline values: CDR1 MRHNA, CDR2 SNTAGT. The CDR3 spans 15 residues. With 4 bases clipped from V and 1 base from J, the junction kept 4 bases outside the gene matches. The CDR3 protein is CASSVDRESNQPQHF. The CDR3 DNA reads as TGTGCCAGCAGTGTCGACAGGGAGAGCAATCAGCCCCAGCATTTT.

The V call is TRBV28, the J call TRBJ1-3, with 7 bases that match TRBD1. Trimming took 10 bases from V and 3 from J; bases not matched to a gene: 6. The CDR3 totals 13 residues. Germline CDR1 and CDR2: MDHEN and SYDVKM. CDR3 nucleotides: TGTGCCAACCGTCGGACAGGTGGAAACACCATATATTTT. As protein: CANRRTGGNTIYF.

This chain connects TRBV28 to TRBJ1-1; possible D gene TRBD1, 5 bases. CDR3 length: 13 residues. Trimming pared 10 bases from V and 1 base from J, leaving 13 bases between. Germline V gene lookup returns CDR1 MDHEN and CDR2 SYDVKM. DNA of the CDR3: TGTGCCACCAAGGGACTGCGGAACACTGAAGCTTTCTTT. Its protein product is CATKGLRNTEAFF.

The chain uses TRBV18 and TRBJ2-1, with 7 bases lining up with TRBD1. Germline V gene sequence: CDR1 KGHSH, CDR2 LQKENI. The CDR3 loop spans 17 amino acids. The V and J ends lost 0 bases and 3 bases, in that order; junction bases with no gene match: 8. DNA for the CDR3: TGTGCCAGCTCACCACCGGGAGAGGCAGGGGGCTACAATGAGCAGTTCTTC. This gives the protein CASSPPGEAGGYNEQFF.

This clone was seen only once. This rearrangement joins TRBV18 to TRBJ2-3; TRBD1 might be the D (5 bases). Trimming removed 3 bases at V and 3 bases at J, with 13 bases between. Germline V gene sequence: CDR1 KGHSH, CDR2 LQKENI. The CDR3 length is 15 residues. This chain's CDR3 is CASSPSQGRTDTQYF. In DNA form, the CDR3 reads TGTGCCAGCTCACCTTCTCAGGGTCGTACAGATACGCAGTATTTT.

The CDR3, as DNA: TGTGCCAGCAGCTTAGAGCCGGGACTAGCGGGAGGGCCAGATACGCAGTATTTT. Translating it yields CASSLEPGLAGGPDTQYF. The chain is built from TRBV7-9 and TRBJ2-3; 16 bases are a match to TRBD2. V lost 1 base to trimming and J lost 4 bases; unmatched junction nucleotides: 5. From germline, CDR1 is SEHNR and CDR2 FQNEAQ (reference sequence). The CDR3 covers 18 residues.

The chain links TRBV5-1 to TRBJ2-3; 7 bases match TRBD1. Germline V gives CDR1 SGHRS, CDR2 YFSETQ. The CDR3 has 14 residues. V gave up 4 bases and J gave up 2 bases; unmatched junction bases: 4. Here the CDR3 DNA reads TGCGCCAGCAGCCCACAGGGGCTCACAGATACGCAGTATTTT. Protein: CASSPQGLTDTQYF.

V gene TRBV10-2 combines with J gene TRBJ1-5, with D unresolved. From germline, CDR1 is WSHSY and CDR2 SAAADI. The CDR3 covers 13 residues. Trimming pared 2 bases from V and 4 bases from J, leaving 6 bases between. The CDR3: CASSELGNQPQHF. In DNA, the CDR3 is TGCGCCAGCAGTGAGCTAGGTAATCAGCCCCAGCATTTT.

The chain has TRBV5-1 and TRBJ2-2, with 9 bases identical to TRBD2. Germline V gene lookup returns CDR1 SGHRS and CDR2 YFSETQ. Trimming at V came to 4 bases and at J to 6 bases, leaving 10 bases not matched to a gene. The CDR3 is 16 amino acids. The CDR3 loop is CASSPLREGRPGELFF. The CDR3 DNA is TGCGCCAGCAGCCCGTTGCGGGAGGGCCGGCCCGGGGAGCTGTTTTTT. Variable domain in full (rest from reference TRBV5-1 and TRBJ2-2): KAGVTQTPRYLIKTRGQQVTLSCSPISGHRSVSWYQQTPGQGLQFLFEYFSETQRNKGNFPGRFSGRQFSNSRSEMNVSTLELGDSALYLCASSPLREGRPGELFFGEGSRLTVL.

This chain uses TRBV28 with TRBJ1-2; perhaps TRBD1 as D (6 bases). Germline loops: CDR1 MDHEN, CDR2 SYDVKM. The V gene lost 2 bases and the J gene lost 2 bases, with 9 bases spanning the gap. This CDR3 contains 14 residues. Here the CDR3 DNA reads TGTGCCAGCAGTTTAAGGGGGATAAACTATGGCTACACCTTC. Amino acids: CASSLRGINYGYTF.

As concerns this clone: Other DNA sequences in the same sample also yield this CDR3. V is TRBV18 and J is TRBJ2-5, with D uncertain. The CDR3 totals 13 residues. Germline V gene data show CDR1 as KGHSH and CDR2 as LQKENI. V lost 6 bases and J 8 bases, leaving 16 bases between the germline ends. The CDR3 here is CASSSLRGETQYF. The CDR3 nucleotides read TGTGCCAGCTCCTCTCTTCGAGGAGAAACCCAGTACTTC.

The CDR3 region is CASSTGLAGNNEQFF. The CDR3 bases are TGTGCCAGTAGTACAGGACTAGCGGGGAACAATGAGCAGTTCTTC. The chain uses TRBV19 and TRBJ2-1, with 12 nucleotides matching TRBD2. Germline V CDR1 and CDR2: LNHDA, SQIVND (reference sequence). CDR3 length: 15 residues. The ends lost 4 bases at V and 5 bases at J; junction bases unmatched: 3.

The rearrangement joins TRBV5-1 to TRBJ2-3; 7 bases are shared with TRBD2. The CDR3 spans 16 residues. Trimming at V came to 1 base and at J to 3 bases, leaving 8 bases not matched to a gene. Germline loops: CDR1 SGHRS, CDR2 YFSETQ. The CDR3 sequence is CASSLRGGTSTDTQYF. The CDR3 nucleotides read TGCGCCAGCAGCTTGAGGGGAGGGACCTCTACAGATACGCAGTATTTT.

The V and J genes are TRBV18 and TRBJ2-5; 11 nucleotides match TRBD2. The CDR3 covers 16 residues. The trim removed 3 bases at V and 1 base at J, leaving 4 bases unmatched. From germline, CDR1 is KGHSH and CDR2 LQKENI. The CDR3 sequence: CASSPRLAGLQETQYF. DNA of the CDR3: TGTGCCAGCTCACCGAGACTAGCGGGGCTCCAAGAGACCCAGTACTTC.

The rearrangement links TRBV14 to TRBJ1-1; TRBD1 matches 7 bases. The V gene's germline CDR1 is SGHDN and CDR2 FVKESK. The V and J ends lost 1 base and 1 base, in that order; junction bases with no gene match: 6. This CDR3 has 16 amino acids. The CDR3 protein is CASSQGTGWENTEAFF. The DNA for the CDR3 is TGTGCCAGCAGCCAAGGGACAGGATGGGAGAACACTGAAGCTTTCTTT.

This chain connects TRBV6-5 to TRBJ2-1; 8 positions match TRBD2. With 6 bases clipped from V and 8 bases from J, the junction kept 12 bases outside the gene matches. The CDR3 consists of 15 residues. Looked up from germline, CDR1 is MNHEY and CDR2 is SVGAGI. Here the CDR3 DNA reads TGTGCCAGCAGACAGGGTGAGGCCGGGAGGGATGAGCAGTTCTTC. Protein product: CASRQGEAGRDEQFF.

For the CDR3, the DNA is TGTGCCAGTAGTATAGGACTCTCTGGAAACACCATATATTTT. Protein: CASSIGLSGNTIYF. V is TRBV19 and J is TRBJ1-3, with D unresolved. The V and J ends lost 1 base and 0 bases respectively, with 4 bases between them. There are 14 residues in the CDR3. Germline-derived CDR1 and CDR2 are LNHDA and SQIVND (reference sequence).